These 3 T cell receptor beta chains originate from one sample sequenced in a study of regulatory T cells in long-lasting Graves disease. Stated time point: newly diagnosed GD, antithyroid drugs for less than 3 months. Preparation of the TCR library used RNA extracted from PBMCs. Sequencing libraries for TCR beta were prepared with iRepertoire HTBI primers and Arm-PCR of CDR3 regions. Using its own MiXCR run on the multiplex PCR reads, TCRdb lists one record per CDR3 protein. The table records 300,000 to 400,000 distinct CDR3 sequences, around 16% of them present only once. Sequenced here: peripheral blood mononuclear cells (PBMCs), sampled at new diagnosis, from a patient treated with antithyroid drugs. The receptors were gathered from a female donor with Graves disease.

This clonotype was recorded many times. This chain uses TRBV7-9 with TRBJ1-1; no reliable D call. There are 12 residues in the CDR3. From germline, CDR1 is SEHNR and CDR2 FQNEAQ (reference sequence). Trimming stripped 4 bases from V and 3 bases from J, with 6 bases between. The CDR3 DNA follows: TGTGCCAGCAGCTCTAAGGACACTGAAGCTTTCTTT. As protein: CASSSKDTEAFF.

In its sample, this clonotype was seen once. V is TRBV12-3 or TRBV12-4 and J is TRBJ2-5, with unresolved D. This CDR3 region has 17 residues. V was shortened by 3 bases and J by 2 bases, with 19 bases between the two germline ends. CDR3 sequence reads: CASSLQTQHTIQETQYF. The CDR3 DNA sequence: TGTGCCAGCAGTTTGCAAACCCAGCACACAATACAAGAGACCCAGTACTTC.

This clonotype was observed many times. This chain links TRBV11-3 with TRBJ2-1; D gene ambiguous. Germline lookup yields CDR1 SGHNT and CDR2 YENEEA. The CDR3 loop spans 15 amino acids. The V and J ends lost 0 bases and 7 bases respectively, with 13 bases between them. This CDR3 reads CASSLDPVYGNEQFF. The CDR3, as DNA: TGTGCCAGCAGCTTAGACCCTGTCTATGGGAATGAGCAGTTCTTC.